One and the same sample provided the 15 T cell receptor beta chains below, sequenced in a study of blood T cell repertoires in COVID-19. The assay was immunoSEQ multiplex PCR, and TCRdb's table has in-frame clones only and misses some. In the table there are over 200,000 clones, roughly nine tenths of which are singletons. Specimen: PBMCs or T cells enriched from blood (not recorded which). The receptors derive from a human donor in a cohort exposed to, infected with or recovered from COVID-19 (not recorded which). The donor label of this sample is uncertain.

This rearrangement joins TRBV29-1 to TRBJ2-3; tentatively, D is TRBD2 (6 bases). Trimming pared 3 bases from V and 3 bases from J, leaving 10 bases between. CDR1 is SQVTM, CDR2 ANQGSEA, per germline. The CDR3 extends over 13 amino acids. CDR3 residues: CSVESGGTDTQYF. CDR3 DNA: TGCAGCGTTGAGTCCGGAGGGACAGATACGCAGTATTTT.

In DNA, the CDR3 is TGCGCCAGCAGCCACTACAGGGGCACAGATACGCAGTATTTT. Translated, it gives CASSHYRGTDTQYF. V and J are TRBV4-1 and TRBJ2-3, with a tentative D call TRBD1 (6 bases). The CDR3 is made up of 14 amino acids. V was clipped by 3 bases and J by 1 base, with 8 bases between them. In germline, CDR1 is MGHRA, CDR2 YSYEKL.

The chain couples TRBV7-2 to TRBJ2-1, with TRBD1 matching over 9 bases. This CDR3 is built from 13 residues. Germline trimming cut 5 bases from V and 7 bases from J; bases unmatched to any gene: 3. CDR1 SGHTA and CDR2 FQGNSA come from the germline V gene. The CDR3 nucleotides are TGTGCCAGCAGCGCCGACAGGGGGAATGAGCAGTTCTTC. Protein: CASSADRGNEQFF.

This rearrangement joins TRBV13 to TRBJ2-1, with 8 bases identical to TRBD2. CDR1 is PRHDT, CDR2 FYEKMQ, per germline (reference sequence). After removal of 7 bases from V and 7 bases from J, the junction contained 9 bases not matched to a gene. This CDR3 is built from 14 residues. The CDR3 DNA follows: TGTGCCAGCAAGGAGGCTAGCGGGTGGAATGAGCAGTTCTTC. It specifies CASKEASGWNEQFF.

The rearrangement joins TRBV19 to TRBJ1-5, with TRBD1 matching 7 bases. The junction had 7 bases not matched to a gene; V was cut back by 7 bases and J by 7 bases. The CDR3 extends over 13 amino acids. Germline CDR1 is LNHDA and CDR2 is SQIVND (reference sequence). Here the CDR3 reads CASMRGRQQPQHF. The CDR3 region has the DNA TGTGCCAGTATGAGGGGGCGGCAACAGCCCCAGCATTTT.

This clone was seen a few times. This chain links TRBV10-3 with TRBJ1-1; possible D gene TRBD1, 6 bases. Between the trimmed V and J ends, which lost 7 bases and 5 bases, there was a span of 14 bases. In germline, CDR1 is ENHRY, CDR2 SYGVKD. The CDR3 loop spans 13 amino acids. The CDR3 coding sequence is TGTGCCATCAACCCCAGGGGAGGGACTGAAGCTTTCTTT. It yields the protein CAINPRGGTEAFF.

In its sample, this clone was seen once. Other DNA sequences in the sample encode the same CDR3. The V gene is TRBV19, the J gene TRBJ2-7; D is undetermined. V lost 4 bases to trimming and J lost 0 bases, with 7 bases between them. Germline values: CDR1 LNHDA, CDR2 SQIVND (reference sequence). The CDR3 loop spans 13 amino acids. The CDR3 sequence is CASSSGSSYEQYF. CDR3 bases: TGTGCCAGTAGTAGCGGAAGCTCCTACGAGCAGTACTTC.

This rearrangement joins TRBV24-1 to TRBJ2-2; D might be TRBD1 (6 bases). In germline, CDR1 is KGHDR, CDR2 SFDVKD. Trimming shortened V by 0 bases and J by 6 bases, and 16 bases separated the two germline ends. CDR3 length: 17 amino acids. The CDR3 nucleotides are TGTGCCACCAGTGATTTGCAGGGGAAGGGCGACGCCGGGGAGCTGTTTTTT. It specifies CATSDLQGKGDAGELFF.

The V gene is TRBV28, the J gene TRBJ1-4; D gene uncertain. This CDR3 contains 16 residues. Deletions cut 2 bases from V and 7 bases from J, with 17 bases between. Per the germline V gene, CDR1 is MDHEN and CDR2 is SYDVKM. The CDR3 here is CASSLGTSKSGEKLFF. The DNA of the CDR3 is TGTGCCAGCAGTTTAGGAACATCTAAAAGCGGTGAAAAACTGTTTTTT.

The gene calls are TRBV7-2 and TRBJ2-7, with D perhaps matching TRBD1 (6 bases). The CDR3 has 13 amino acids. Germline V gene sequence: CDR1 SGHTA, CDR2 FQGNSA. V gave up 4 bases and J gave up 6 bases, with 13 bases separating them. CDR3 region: CASSSGPGAEQYF. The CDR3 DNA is TGTGCCAGCAGCTCCGGACCAGGGGCCGAGCAGTACTTC.

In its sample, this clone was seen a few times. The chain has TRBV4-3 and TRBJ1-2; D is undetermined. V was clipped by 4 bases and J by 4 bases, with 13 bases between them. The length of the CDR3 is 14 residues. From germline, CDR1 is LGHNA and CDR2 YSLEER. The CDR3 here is CASSLGRDAYGYTF. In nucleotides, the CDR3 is TGCGCCAGCAGCCTAGGGAGGGATGCCTATGGCTACACCTTC.

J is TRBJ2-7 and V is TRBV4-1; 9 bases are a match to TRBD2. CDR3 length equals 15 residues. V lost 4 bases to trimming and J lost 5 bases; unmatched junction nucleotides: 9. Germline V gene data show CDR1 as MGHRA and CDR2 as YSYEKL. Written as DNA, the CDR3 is TGCGCCAGCAGCCCAATGGGACTAGCTCGCGACGAGCAGTACTTC. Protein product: CASSPMGLARDEQYF.

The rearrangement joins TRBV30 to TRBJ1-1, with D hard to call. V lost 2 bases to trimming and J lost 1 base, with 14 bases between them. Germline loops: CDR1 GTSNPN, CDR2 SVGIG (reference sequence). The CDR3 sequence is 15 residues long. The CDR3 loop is CAWSRQADWNTEAFF. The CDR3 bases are TGTGCCTGGAGTCGGCAGGCTGATTGGAACACTGAAGCTTTCTTT.

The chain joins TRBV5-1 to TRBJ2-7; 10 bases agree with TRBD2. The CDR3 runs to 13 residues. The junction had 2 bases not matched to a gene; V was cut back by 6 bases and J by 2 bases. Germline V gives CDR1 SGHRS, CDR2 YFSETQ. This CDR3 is CASTSGGAYEQYF. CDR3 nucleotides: TGCGCCAGCACCAGCGGGGGGGCCTACGAGCAGTACTTC.

CDR3 in DNA: TGTGCCAGCAGCTTCGACAGGGGTCCCGTCTCCTACGAGCAGTACTTC. This encodes CASSFDRGPVSYEQYF. V and J are TRBV11-2 and TRBJ2-7; 8 bases agree with TRBD1. Germline V gene data show CDR1 as SGHAT and CDR2 as FQNNGV. The J segment lost 0 bases and the V segment lost 3 bases, leaving 7 bases of the junction unmatched. This CDR3 is 16 amino acids long.